This T cell receptor (beta chain) was identified during a study of blood T cell repertoires in COVID-19. Turning to the study itself: In each case, the material was cDNA or gDNA derived from T cells, B-cell-depleted T cells, or PBMCs.

In this sample, this clone turned up a few times. The CDR3 runs to 14 residues. The V end lost 4 bases, the J end lost 4 bases, and 13 bases lay between the germline ends. Germline V lookup: CDR1 SQVTM, CDR2 ANQGSEA. The protocol was immunoSEQ multiplex PCR, while the TCRdb copy is restricted to in-frame clones and leaves out a portion. This table holds more than 140,000 clones, over 80% found once. The rearrangement joins TRBV29-1 to TRBJ2-2; the D gene is possibly TRBD2 (6 bases). Sequencing was carried out using peripheral blood. The TCR sequence derives from a human donor in a cohort sampled during active COVID-19. This CDR3 is CSVASGTSTGELFF. The CDR3 DNA is TGCAGCGTTGCTTCAGGGACTTCCACCGGGGAGCTGTTTTTT.